The 25 T cell receptor beta chains below come from one sample, sequenced in a study of T cell responses to AZD1222 COVID-19 vaccine. Sequenced by immunoSEQ multiplex PCR; TCRdb stores in-frame clones only, minus some. The sample lists approximately 100,000 clones; about 89% were seen once. The sequences come from peripheral blood, collected on day 0 of AZD1222 vaccination. Receptors were obtained from an adult in good health.

The chain is built from TRBV7-3 and TRBJ1-2, with TRBD1 matching 7 bases. V dropped 5 bases and J dropped 8; count of bases not matched to a gene: 8. Germline assignment: CDR1 SGHTA and CDR2 FQGTGA. The CDR3 consists of 13 residues. Here the CDR3 DNA reads TGTGCCAGCAGCGGATCTACAGGGGAAGGCTACACCTTC. Its protein is CASSGSTGEGYTF.

V is TRBV18 and J is TRBJ1-5, with a possible D match to TRBD1 (5 bases). Deletions cut 5 bases from V and 7 bases from J, with 12 bases between. This CDR3 contains 13 residues. CDR1 KGHSH and CDR2 LQKENI come from the germline V gene. CDR3 coding DNA: TGTGCCAGCTCATCCCAGGGTAGCCAGCCCCAGCATTTT. Translation gives CASSSQGSQPQHF.

This sequence joins TRBV7-9 and TRBJ2-6; D unclear. CDR1 is SEHNR, CDR2 FQNEAQ, per germline (reference sequence). V dropped 8 bases and J dropped 0 bases, with 8 bases sitting between them. The CDR3 has 14 amino acids. DNA of the CDR3: TGTGCCAGCTCTGATAACTCTGGGGCCAACGTCCTGACTTTC. Translated, it gives CASSDNSGANVLTF.

This clone was seen a single time. The chain carries TRBV27 and TRBJ1-2; D is ambiguous. The V gene lost 0 bases and the J gene lost 1 base, with 15 bases spanning the gap. The CDR3 is 17 amino acids. CDR1 and CDR2 from the germline V gene are MNHEY and SMNVEV (reference sequence). The CDR3 loop reads CASSLSGWRDDNYGYTF. CDR3 sequence (DNA): TGTGCCAGCAGTTTATCGGGGTGGAGGGATGATAACTATGGCTACACCTTC.

The chain combines TRBV5-1 with TRBJ2-2; D not resolved. The CDR3 consists of 13 residues. Per the germline V gene, CDR1 is SGHRS and CDR2 is YFSETQ. V was shortened by 0 bases and J by 8 bases, with 8 bases between the two germline ends. The CDR3 DNA is TGCGCCAGCAGCTTGGAATCCAGGGGGGAGCTGTTTTTT. Translated, it gives CASSLESRGELFF.

The chain couples TRBV29-1 to TRBJ1-2, with 9 bases fitting TRBD1. This CDR3 has 13 amino acids. After removal of 7 bases from V and 3 bases from J, the junction contained 6 bases not matched to a gene. CDR1 and CDR2 from the germline V gene are SQVTM and ANQGSEA. The CDR3 sequence: CSALGDRDYGYTF. The CDR3 bases are TGCAGCGCTCTCGGGGACAGGGACTATGGCTACACCTTC.

The chain employs TRBV19 and TRBJ1-2, with 8 positions matching TRBD1. Germline loops: CDR1 LNHDA, CDR2 SQIVND (reference sequence). This CDR3 contains 14 residues. Trimming removed 10 bases from V and 2 bases from J; junction bases left unmatched: 9. As DNA, the CDR3 is TGTGCCACCCGCAACAGGGGGGAAAACTATGGCTACACCTTC. Translating it yields CATRNRGENYGYTF.

The chain has TRBV28 and TRBJ1-1; the match to TRBD1 covers 8 bases. Trimming at V came to 5 bases and at J to 4 bases, leaving 9 bases not matched to a gene. CDR1 is MDHEN and CDR2 is SYDVKM in the germline V gene. The length of the CDR3 is 15 residues. CDR3 protein: CASSGHDRGVTEAFF. DNA of the CDR3: TGTGCCAGCAGTGGACACGACAGGGGCGTCACTGAAGCTTTCTTT.

The chain uses TRBV6-6 and TRBJ2-7; 7 bases map to TRBD2. This CDR3 has 13 amino acids. After removal of 6 bases from V and 1 base from J, the junction contained 3 bases not matched to a gene. Germline CDR1 and CDR2: MNHNY and SVGAGI (reference sequence). The CDR3 DNA sequence: TGTGCCAGCAGCCTAGCGGAGTCCTACGAGCAGTACTTC. Its translation is CASSLAESYEQYF.

This chain connects TRBV10-1 to TRBJ1-1; perhaps TRBD1 as D (6 bases). Looked up from germline, CDR1 is WNHNN and CDR2 is SYGVQD (reference sequence). This CDR3 region has 14 residues. Between the trimmed V and J ends, which lost 5 bases and 5 bases, there was a span of 15 bases. CDR3 region: CASSPGQRGTEAFF. As DNA, the CDR3 is TGCGCCAGCAGTCCTGGACAGCGGGGGACTGAAGCTTTCTTT.

The V call is TRBV7-9, the J call TRBJ2-7, with D maybe TRBD2 (6 bases). The CDR3 totals 14 residues. Trimming pared 10 bases from V and 3 bases from J, leaving 19 bases between. CDR1 and CDR2 (germline): SEHNR, FQNEAQ (reference sequence). CDR3 nucleotide sequence: TGTGCCACCACACGTTCGGGGGTGAGCTACGAGCAGTACTTC. Its protein is CATTRSGVSYEQYF.

The chain recombines TRBV7-6 with TRBJ1-2; D call uncertain. Germline V gene data show CDR1 as SGHVS and CDR2 as FNYEAQ. Trimming cost V 5 bases and J 3 bases, with 7 bases left between them. The CDR3 contains 12 residues. The CDR3 reads CASSEGYYGYTF. CDR3 coding DNA: TGTGCCAGCAGCGAAGGGTACTATGGCTACACCTTC. Full variable domain (outside the CDR3, taken from reference TRBV7-6 and TRBJ1-2): GAGVSQSPRYKVTKRGQDVALRCDPISGHVSLYWYRQALGQGPEFLTYFNYEAQQDKSGLPNDRFSAERPEGSISTLTIQRTEQRDSAMYRCASSEGYYGYTFGSGTRLTVV.

V and J are TRBV5-1 and TRBJ2-7; 7 bases map to TRBD1. V was clipped by 2 bases and J by 1 base; unmatched bases: 3. Per germline, CDR1 SGHRS and CDR2 YFSETQ. CDR3 length equals 14 residues. In DNA, the CDR3 is TGCGCCAGCAGCTTTACAGGGGATTCCTACGAGCAGTACTTC. This sequence encodes CASSFTGDSYEQYF.

This clone was observed once. This chain uses TRBV19 with TRBJ2-1; 15 bases line up with TRBD2. The CDR3 totals 13 residues. The trim removed 11 bases at V and 9 bases at J, leaving 5 bases unmatched. Germline CDR1 is LNHDA and CDR2 is SQIVND (reference sequence). For the CDR3, the DNA is TGTGCCGCCGGGGGACTAGCGGGGGGTGAGCAGTTCTTC. Translating it yields CAAGGLAGGEQFF.

CDR3: CASSEFGGANEQYF. In nucleotides, the CDR3 is TGTGCCAGCAGTGAATTTGGGGGGGCCAACGAGCAGTACTTC. The rearrangement joins TRBV6-1 to TRBJ2-7; TRBD2 is a possible D gene (7 bases). Trimming took off 2 bases at V and 5 bases at J, with 13 bases between the two ends. The germline gives CDR1 MNHNS, CDR2 SASEGT. The CDR3 has 14 amino acids.

The J gene is TRBJ1-5, the V gene TRBV4-1, with 8 positions matching TRBD1. Germline CDR1 MGHRA, CDR2 YSYEKL. This CDR3 has 15 residues. V was pared by 5 bases and J by 2 bases, with 5 bases of the junction left unmatched. The CDR3 protein is CASSDGQGGNQPQHF. The CDR3 bases are TGCGCCAGCAGCGACGGACAGGGAGGCAATCAGCCCCAGCATTTT.

The chain couples TRBV2 to TRBJ2-7; weak D call: TRBD1 (5 bases). CDR1 and CDR2 (germline): SNHLY, FYNNEI. Deletions cut 4 bases from V and 0 bases from J, with 16 bases between. This CDR3 contains 16 residues. The CDR3, as DNA: TGTGCCAGCAGTGTAGGCCCAGGGCAGGGCTCCTACGAGCAGTACTTC. Residues: CASSVGPGQGSYEQYF. Full variable domain (rest looked up from reference TRBV2 and TRBJ2-7): EPEVTQTPSHQVTQMGQEVILRCVPISNHLYFYWYRQILGQKVEFLVSFYNNEISEKSEIFDDQFSVERPDGSNFTLKIRSTKLEDSAMYFCASSVGPGQGSYEQYFGPGTRLTVT.

The chain couples TRBV7-9 to TRBJ1-2; D uncertain. Germline V gene lookup returns CDR1 SEHNR and CDR2 FQNEAQ (reference sequence). This CDR3 has 12 amino acids. Trimming shortened V by 4 bases and J by 4 bases, and 7 bases separated the two germline ends. The CDR3 reads CASSSRTYGYTF. CDR3 nucleotide sequence: TGTGCCAGCAGCTCTAGAACCTATGGCTACACCTTC.

The V and J genes are TRBV12-5 and TRBJ1-4; 8 bases fit TRBD1. The J segment lost 10 bases and the V segment lost 0 bases, leaving 10 bases of the junction unmatched. Germline lookup yields CDR1 LGHNT and CDR2 FRNRAP. CDR3 length equals 16 residues. The DNA of the CDR3 is TGTGCTAGTGGTTTGGTACAAGTCAGGGGGCCTGTAAAACTGTTTTTT. It specifies CASGLVQVRGPVKLFF.

The rearrangement links TRBV7-3 to TRBJ2-6; a possible D gene is TRBD1 (5 bases). Between the trimmed V and J ends, which lost 3 bases and 0 bases, there was a span of 15 bases. The CDR3 loop spans 18 amino acids. In germline, CDR1 is SGHTA, CDR2 FQGTGA. CDR3 nucleotide sequence: TGTGCCAGCAGCTTGACAGCAGAGTCGAGCTCTGGGGCCAACGTCCTGACTTTC. It is translated as CASSLTAESSSGANVLTF.

The V and J genes are TRBV27 and TRBJ1-1, with 7 bases matching TRBD1. The CDR3 is 15 amino acids. The germline gives CDR1 MNHEY, CDR2 SMNVEV (reference sequence). J was trimmed by 2 bases and V by 2 bases; bases with no gene match: 5. This CDR3 reads CASSLAGTANTEAFF. The CDR3 coding sequence is TGTGCCAGCAGTTTAGCCGGGACAGCAAACACTGAAGCTTTCTTT.

The chain couples TRBV7-6 to TRBJ1-1, with a tentative D call TRBD1 (6 bases). Deletions cut 2 bases from V and 1 base from J, with 17 bases between. Germline lookup yields CDR1 SGHVS and CDR2 FNYEAQ. The CDR3 spans 17 residues. Here the CDR3 DNA reads TGTGCCAGCAGCTTATTGGTAGGGGGACGAGAGAACACTGAAGCTTTCTTT. Translated: CASSLLVGGRENTEAFF.

V gene TRBV4-2 combines with J gene TRBJ2-1; maybe TRBD1 (6 bases). Per the germline V gene, CDR1 is LGHNA and CDR2 is YNFKEQ. Deletions cut 1 base from V and 5 bases from J, with 12 bases between. The CDR3 covers 15 residues. The CDR3 coding sequence is TGTGCCAGCAGCCAAGGAGGGGGTAGTGACAATGAGCAGTTCTTC. Residues: CASSQGGGSDNEQFF.

The J gene is TRBJ2-1, the V gene TRBV28; TRBD2 matches at 11 bases. The CDR3 loop spans 15 amino acids. Germline V lookup: CDR1 MDHEN, CDR2 SYDVKM. V dropped 5 bases and J dropped 3; count of bases not matched to a gene: 3. The CDR3 DNA sequence: TGTGCCAGCAGTGGGGGACTAGCGGTCTACAATGAGCAGTTCTTC. This sequence encodes CASSGGLAVYNEQFF.

This sequence joins TRBV20-1 and TRBJ2-7; D is perhaps TRBD1 or TRBD2 (5 bases each). The CDR3 covers 11 residues. CDR1 is DFQATT and CDR2 is SNEGSKA in the germline V gene (reference sequence). V was clipped by 6 bases and J by 4 bases, with 10 bases between them. The DNA of the CDR3 is TGCAGTGCAAATGGGGGTTACGAGCAGTACTTC. It encodes CSANGGYEQYF.